One sample yielded the 19 T cell receptor beta chains listed below, sequenced in a study of control samples from healthy donors and cancer patients (dated by TCRdb to the early 2020s). Library method: the immunoSEQ multiplex PCR assay. TCRdb took this table from immuneACCESS and kept in-frame rearrangements with V and J called. Such tables lack part of the clones; where checked against another copy, unresolved V genes explain under half of the gap, and the rest is unexplained. This sample has about 140,000 clones in its table, and 85% to 95% of those were observed once. The ten largest clones represent around 13% of the sample. Sample: blood. The receptors were gathered from a man aged 35 to 55 in good health.

In this sample, this clone turned up a few times. The CDR3 sequence: CASSLMPGQPQHF. The CDR3 DNA is TGTGCCAGCAGCTTAATGCCTGGGCAGCCCCAGCATTTT. The chain is built from TRBV7-3 and TRBJ1-5, with D hard to call. The CDR3 covers 13 residues. V was cut by 1 base and J by 7 bases, with 8 bases left in between. Germline lookup yields CDR1 SGHTA and CDR2 FQGTGA.

The V call is TRBV5-4, the J call TRBJ1-4, with 8 bases that match TRBD1. The CDR3 length is 14 residues. Trimming at V came to 4 bases and at J to 5 bases, leaving 4 bases not matched to a gene. Germline CDR1 reads SGHNT; CDR2 reads YYREEE (reference sequence). The CDR3 coding sequence is TGTGCCAGCAGCAGACAGGGGTTGAATGAAAAACTGTTTTTT. Translating gives CASSRQGLNEKLFF.

The gene calls are TRBV6-5 and TRBJ2-7; 9 bases fit TRBD1. The V segment lost 6 bases and the J segment 3 bases; nucleotides outside the gene matches: 9. In germline, CDR1 is MNHEY, CDR2 SVGAGI. CDR3 length: 15 amino acids. CDR3 residues: CASSSTGGSVYEQYF. The CDR3 coding sequence is TGTGCCAGCAGCTCTACAGGGGGCAGCGTCTACGAGCAGTACTTC.

The chain links TRBV6-5 to TRBJ1-5; TRBD1 agrees at 9 bases. The CDR3 is 15 amino acids. Trimming at V came to 4 bases and at J to 6 bases, leaving 7 bases not matched to a gene. The germline V gene encodes CDR1 MNHEY and CDR2 SVGAGI. The CDR3 is CASSLTGGYGQPQHF. The CDR3 bases are TGTGCCAGCAGTTTAACAGGGGGCTACGGTCAGCCCCAGCATTTT.

This chain uses TRBV6-5 with TRBJ2-5; unclear D gene. From germline, CDR1 is MNHEY and CDR2 SVGAGI. Trimming stripped 7 bases from V and 7 bases from J, with 10 bases between. The CDR3 loop spans 11 amino acids. CDR3 residues: CASTYWGTQYF. The CDR3 region has the DNA TGTGCCAGCACCTACTGGGGGACCCAGTACTTC.

V gene TRBV7-9 combines with J gene TRBJ1-4; unclear D gene. The V gene lost 3 bases and the J gene lost 6 bases, with 11 bases spanning the gap. The CDR3 length is 14 residues. Germline values: CDR1 SEHNR, CDR2 FQNEAQ (reference sequence). The CDR3 DNA sequence: TGTGCCAGCAGCTTTGGTAGGGCAGATGAAAAACTGTTTTTT. This gives the protein CASSFGRADEKLFF. Using reference TRBV7-9 and TRBJ1-4 for the parts outside the CDR3, the full variable domain is DTGVSQNPRHKITKRGQNVTFRCDPISEHNRLYWYRQTLGQGPEFLTYFQNEAQLEKSRLLSDRFSAERPKGSFSTLEIQRTEQGDSAMYLCASSFGRADEKLFFGSGTQLSVL.

CDR3 nucleotide sequence: TGTGCCAGCAGCTACTGGGACAGGGATTCCGATGGCTACACCTTC. It codes for CASSYWDRDSDGYTF. The genes are TRBV7-8 and TRBJ1-2, with 9 bases that match TRBD1. The CDR3 has 15 residues. Germline V gene lookup returns CDR1 SGHVS and CDR2 FQNEAQ. The ends lost 4 bases at V and 6 bases at J; junction bases unmatched: 9. The complete variable domain, with remaining parts taken from reference TRBV7-8 and TRBJ1-2, reads GAGVSQSPRYKVAKRGQDVALRCDPISGHVSLFWYQQALGQGPEFLTYFQNEAQLDKSGLPSDRFFAERPEGSVSTLKIQRTQQEDSAVYLCASSYWDRDSDGYTFGSGTRLTVV.

The chain employs TRBV5-4 and TRBJ2-7; 14 nucleotides match TRBD2. V shed 10 bases, J shed 4 bases, and the junction held 13 bases outside the gene matches. The CDR3 covers 16 residues. Germline CDR1 reads SGHNT; CDR2 reads YYREEE (reference sequence). DNA for the CDR3: TGTGCCGCGAGCGCGGGGACTAGCGGGGGTAGGTACGAGCAGTACTTC. Amino acid sequence: CAASAGTSGGRYEQYF.

This clone showed up just once. The J gene is TRBJ1-1, the V gene TRBV5-5; tentatively, D is TRBD1 (6 bases). Germline CDR1 is SGHKS and CDR2 is YYEKEE (reference sequence). Trimming took off 4 bases at V and 0 bases at J, with 13 bases between the two ends. The CDR3 runs 15 residues. CDR3 region: CASSPSDRMNTEAFF. The CDR3 bases are TGTGCCAGCAGCCCCTCGGACAGAATGAACACTGAAGCTTTCTTT.

The chain combines TRBV15 with TRBJ1-1, with D maybe TRBD1 (5 bases). The V and J ends lost 1 base and 0 bases respectively, with 9 bases between them. The CDR3 sequence is 15 residues long. Germline CDR1 is LNHNV and CDR2 is YYDKDF (reference sequence). This CDR3 is CATSRVTGVNTEAFF. The CDR3 DNA reads TGTGCCACCAGCAGAGTAACAGGAGTGAACACTGAAGCTTTCTTT.

This chain connects TRBV28 to TRBJ2-7; no clear D gene. Germline CDR1 MDHEN, CDR2 SYDVKM. The CDR3 runs 14 residues. V lost 7 bases and J 4 bases, leaving 17 bases between the germline ends. CDR3 DNA: TGTGCCAGCAAAGTGGGGTCCCCTATTTACGAGCAGTACTTC. Translated: CASKVGSPIYEQYF. The entire variable domain, with the rest obtained from reference TRBV28 and TRBJ2-7, is as follows: DVKVTQSSRYLVKRTGEKVFLECVQDMDHENMFWYRQDPGLGLRLIYFSYDVKMKEKGDIPEGYSVSREKKERFSLILESASTNQTSMYLCASKVGSPIYEQYFGPGTRLTVT.

The rearrangement uses TRBV6-2 or TRBV6-3 and TRBJ1-2, with 11 bases that match TRBD1. The CDR3 runs 14 residues. V lost 4 bases to trimming and J lost 5 bases; unmatched junction nucleotides: 3. Germline CDR1 MNHEY, CDR2 SVGEGT. The CDR3 coding sequence is TGTGCCAGCAGTTTCGGACAGGGGGCTTATGGCTACACCTTC. Translation: CASSFGQGAYGYTF.

The V and J genes are TRBV11-2 and TRBJ1-3; D possibly corresponds to TRBD1 (5 bases). Trimming took 5 bases from V and 9 from J, leaving 11 bases between them. Germline CDR1 reads SGHAT; CDR2 reads FQNNGV. This CDR3 contains 12 residues. The CDR3 spells CASSHPGGTIYF. The CDR3, as DNA: TGTGCCAGCAGCCACCCTGGGGGCACCATATATTTT.

This chain connects TRBV5-1 to TRBJ2-3, with a possible D match to TRBD2 (5 bases). This CDR3 has 15 residues. The germline V gene encodes CDR1 SGHRS and CDR2 YFSETQ. V lost 0 bases and J lost 0, with 8 bases in between. The CDR3 protein is CASSLDGVSTDTQYF. As DNA, the CDR3 is TGCGCCAGCAGCTTGGACGGGGTCAGCACAGATACGCAGTATTTT.

The chain is built from TRBV6-5 and TRBJ2-1; no firm D call. This CDR3 has 11 amino acids. In germline, CDR1 is MNHEY, CDR2 SVGAGI. V was shortened by 7 bases and J by 11 bases, with 12 bases between the two germline ends. The CDR3 DNA sequence: TGTGCCAGCACTGTATCGGAGAAGCAGTTCTTC. This encodes CASTVSEKQFF.

The genes are TRBV10-3 and TRBJ2-7; D remains ambiguous. The V and J ends lost 3 bases and 2 bases respectively, with 17 bases between them. The CDR3 spans 16 residues. Germline V lookup: CDR1 ENHRY, CDR2 SYGVKD. CDR3 sequence (DNA): TGTGCCATCAGTGAAAGAGTGATAGGGCTGACCTACGAGCAGTACTTC. Amino acid sequence: CAISERVIGLTYEQYF.

The genes are TRBV5-4 and TRBJ2-1; TRBD2 matches 13 bases. The germline gives CDR1 SGHNT, CDR2 YYREEE (reference sequence). The V segment lost 0 bases and the J segment 1 base; nucleotides outside the gene matches: 1. CDR3 size: 17 residues. The CDR3 DNA sequence: TGTGCCAGCAGCTTGGAGACTAGCGGGGGGTCCTACAATGAGCAGTTCTTC. This gives the protein CASSLETSGGSYNEQFF.

The chain employs TRBV11-2 and TRBJ2-7; D is undetermined. The CDR3 runs 15 residues. With 4 bases removed from V and 4 bases from J, the gap between germline ends came to 17 bases. CDR1 is SGHAT and CDR2 is FQNNGV in the germline V gene. CDR3 region: CASSSPGKVRYEQYF. For the CDR3, the DNA is TGTGCCAGCAGCTCCCCCGGCAAGGTCCGATACGAGCAGTACTTC.

This clone has a handful of counts. The CDR3 DNA reads as TGTGCCAGCGGGACCTTCGCAGCTTTCTTT. This codes for CASGTFAAFF. The chain has TRBV19 and TRBJ1-1, with D possibly being TRBD1 (5 bases). This CDR3 contains 10 residues. V lost 9 bases to trimming and J lost 10 bases, with 12 bases between them. Germline lookup yields CDR1 LNHDA and CDR2 SQIVND (reference sequence).